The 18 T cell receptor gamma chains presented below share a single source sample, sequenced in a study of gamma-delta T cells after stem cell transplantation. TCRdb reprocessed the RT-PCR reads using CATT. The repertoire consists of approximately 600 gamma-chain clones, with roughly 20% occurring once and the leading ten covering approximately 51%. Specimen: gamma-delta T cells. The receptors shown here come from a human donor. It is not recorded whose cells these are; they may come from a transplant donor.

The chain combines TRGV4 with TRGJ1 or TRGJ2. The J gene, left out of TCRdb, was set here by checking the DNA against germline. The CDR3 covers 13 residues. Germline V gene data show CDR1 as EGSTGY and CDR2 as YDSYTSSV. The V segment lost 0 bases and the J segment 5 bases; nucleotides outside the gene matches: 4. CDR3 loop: CATWDGQHYKKLF. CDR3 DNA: TGTGCCACCTGGGATGGGCAGCATTATAAGAAACTCTTT.

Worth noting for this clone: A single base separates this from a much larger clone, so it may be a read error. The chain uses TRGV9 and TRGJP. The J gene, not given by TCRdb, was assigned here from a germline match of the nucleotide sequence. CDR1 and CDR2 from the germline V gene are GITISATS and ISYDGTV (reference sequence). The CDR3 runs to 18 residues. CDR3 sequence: CALWEVLRQGLGKKIKVF. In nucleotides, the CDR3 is TGTGCCTTGTGGGAGGTGCTGCGCCAAGGGTTGGGCAAAAAAATCAAGGTATTT.

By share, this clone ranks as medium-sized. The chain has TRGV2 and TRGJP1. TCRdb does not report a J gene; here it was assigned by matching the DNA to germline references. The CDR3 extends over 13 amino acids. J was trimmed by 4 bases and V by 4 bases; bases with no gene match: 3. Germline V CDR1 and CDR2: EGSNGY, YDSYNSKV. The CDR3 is CATWEVTGWFKIF. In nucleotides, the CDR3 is TGTGCCACCTGGGAGGTCACTGGTTGGTTCAAGATATTT.

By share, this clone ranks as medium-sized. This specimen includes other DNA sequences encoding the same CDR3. The CDR3 is CALWVPYKKLF. As DNA, the CDR3 is TGTGCCTTGTGGGTGCCTTATAAGAAACTCTTT. This sequence joins TRGV9 and TRGJ1 or TRGJ2. No J segment appears in TCRdb, so it was assigned here by matching the sequence to germline. V was pared by 5 bases and J by 6 bases, with 4 bases of the junction left unmatched. The germline gives CDR1 GITISATS, CDR2 ISYDGTV (reference sequence). The CDR3 loop spans 11 amino acids.

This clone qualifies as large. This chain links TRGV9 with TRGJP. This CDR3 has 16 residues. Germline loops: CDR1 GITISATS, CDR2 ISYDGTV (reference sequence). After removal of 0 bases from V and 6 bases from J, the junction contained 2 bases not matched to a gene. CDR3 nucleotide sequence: TGTGCCTTGTGGGAGGTGCTAGAGTTGGGCAAAAAAATCAAGGTATTT. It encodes CALWEVLELGKKIKVF.

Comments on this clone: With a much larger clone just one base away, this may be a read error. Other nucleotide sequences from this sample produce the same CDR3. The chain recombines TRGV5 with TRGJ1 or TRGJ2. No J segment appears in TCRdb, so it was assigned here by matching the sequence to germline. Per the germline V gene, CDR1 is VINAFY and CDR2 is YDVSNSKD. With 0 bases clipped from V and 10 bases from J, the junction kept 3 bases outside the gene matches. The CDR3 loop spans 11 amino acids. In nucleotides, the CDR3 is TGTGCCACCTGGGACAGGAACAAGAAACTCTTT. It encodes CATWDRNKKLF.

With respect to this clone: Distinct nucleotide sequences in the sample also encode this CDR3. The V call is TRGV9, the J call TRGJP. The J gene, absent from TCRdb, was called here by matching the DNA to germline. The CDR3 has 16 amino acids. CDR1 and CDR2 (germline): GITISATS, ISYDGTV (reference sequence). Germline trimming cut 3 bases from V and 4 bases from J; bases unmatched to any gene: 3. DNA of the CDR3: TGTGCCTTGTGGGAGTCCCAAGAGTTGGGCAAAAAAATCAAGGTATTT. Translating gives CALWESQELGKKIKVF.

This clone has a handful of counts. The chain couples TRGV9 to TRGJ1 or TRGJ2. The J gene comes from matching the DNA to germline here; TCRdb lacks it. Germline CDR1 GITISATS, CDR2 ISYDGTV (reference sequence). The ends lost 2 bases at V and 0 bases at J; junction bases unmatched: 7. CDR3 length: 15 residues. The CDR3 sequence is CALWEASQNYYKKLF. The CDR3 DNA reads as TGTGCCTTGTGGGAGGCGTCTCAGAATTATTATAAGAAACTCTTT.

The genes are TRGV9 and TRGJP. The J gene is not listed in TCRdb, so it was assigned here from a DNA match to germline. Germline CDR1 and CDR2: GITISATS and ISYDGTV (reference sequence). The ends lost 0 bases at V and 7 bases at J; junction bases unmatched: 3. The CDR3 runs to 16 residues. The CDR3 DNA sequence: TGTGCCTTGTGGGAGGTGTGGGAGTTGGGCAAAAAAATCAAGGTATTT. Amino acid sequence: CALWEVWELGKKIKVF.

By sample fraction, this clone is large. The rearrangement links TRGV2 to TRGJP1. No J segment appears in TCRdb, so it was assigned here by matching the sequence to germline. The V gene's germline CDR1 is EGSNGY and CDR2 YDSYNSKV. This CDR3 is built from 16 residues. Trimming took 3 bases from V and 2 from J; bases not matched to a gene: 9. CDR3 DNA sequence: TGTGCCACCTGGGACTGGGATGAAACCACTGGTTGGTTCAAGATATTT. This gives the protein CATWDWDETTGWFKIF.

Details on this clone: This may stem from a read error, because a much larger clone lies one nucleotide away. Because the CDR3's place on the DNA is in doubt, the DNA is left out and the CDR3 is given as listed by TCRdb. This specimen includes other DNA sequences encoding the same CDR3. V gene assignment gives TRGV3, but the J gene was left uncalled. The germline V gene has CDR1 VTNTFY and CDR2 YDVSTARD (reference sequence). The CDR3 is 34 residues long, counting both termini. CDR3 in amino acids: CATWDRLRPIIIRNSLAVEQHLLSQVSIGRIQHF.

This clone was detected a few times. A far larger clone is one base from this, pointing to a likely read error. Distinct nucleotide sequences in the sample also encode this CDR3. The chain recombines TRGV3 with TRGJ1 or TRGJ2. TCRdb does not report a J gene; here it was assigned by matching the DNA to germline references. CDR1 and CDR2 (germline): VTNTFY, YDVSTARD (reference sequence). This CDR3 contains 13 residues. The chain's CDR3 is CATWDRRGYKKLF. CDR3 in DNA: TGCGCCACCTGGGACAGGCGGGGTTATAAGAAACTCTTT.

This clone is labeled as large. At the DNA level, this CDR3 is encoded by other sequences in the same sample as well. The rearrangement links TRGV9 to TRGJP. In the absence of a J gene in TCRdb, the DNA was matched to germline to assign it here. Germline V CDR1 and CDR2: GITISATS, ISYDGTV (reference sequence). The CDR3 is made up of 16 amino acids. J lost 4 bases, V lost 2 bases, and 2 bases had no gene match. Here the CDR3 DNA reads TGTGCCTTGTGGGAGGAACAAGAGTTGGGCAAAAAAATCAAGGTATTT. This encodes CALWEEQELGKKIKVF.

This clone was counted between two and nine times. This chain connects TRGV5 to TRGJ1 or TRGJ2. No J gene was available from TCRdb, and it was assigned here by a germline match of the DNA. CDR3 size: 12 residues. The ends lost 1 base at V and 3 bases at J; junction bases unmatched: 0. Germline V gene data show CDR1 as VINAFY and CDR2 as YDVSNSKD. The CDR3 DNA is TGTGCCACCTGGGACAGTTATTATAAGAAACTCTTT. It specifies CATWDSYYKKLF.

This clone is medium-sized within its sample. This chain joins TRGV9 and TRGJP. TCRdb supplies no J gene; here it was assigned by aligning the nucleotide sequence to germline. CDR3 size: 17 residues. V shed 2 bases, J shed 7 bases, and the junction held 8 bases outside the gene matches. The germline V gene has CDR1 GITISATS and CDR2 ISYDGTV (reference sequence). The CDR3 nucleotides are TGTGCCTTGTGGGAGGCGCGAATTGAGTTGGGCAAAAAAATCAAGGTATTT. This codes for CALWEARIELGKKIKVF.

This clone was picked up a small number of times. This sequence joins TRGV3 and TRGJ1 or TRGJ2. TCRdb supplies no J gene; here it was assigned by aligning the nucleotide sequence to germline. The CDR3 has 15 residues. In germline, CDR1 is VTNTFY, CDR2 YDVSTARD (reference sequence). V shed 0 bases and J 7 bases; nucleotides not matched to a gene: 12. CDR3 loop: CATWDRRRMKYKKLF. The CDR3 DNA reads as TGTGCCACCTGGGACAGGCGTAGAATGAAATATAAGAAACTCTTT.

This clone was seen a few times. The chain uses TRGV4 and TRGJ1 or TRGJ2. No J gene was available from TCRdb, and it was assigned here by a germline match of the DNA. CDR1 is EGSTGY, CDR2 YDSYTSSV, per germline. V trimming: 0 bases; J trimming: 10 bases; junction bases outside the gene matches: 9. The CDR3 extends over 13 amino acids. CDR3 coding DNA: TGTGCCACCTGGGATGGGCCTGGTGAGAAGAAACTCTTT. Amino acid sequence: CATWDGPGEKKLF.

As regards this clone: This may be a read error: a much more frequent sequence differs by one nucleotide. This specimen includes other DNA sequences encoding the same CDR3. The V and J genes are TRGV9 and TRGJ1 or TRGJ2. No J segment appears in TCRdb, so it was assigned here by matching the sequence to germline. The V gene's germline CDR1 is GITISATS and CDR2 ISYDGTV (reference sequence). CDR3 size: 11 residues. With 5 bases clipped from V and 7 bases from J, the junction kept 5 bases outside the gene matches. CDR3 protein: CALWVPYKKLF. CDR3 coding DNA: TGTGCCTTGTGGGTGCCCTATAAGAAACTCTTT.